Below, 17 T cell receptor beta chains from the same sample are listed, as sequenced in a study of beta chain features in type 1 diabetes (dated 2018 in TCRdb). Overall study outcomes, separate from this receptor: Type 1 diabetes patients showed a moderate but significant shortening of TCRB CDR3 length in all four CD4+ subsets.

Library preparation was by the immunoSEQ multiplex PCR assay. The High Capacity cDNA Reverse Transcription Kit was used to reverse transcribe all of the isolated RNA, meaning that expressed TCRB transcripts were what got sequenced. In TCRdb, the immuneACCESS table is reduced to in-frame sequences with V and J assigned. These tables do not hold every clone; where another copy was compared, an unresolved V gene accounts for under half, and the others remain unexplained. This sample has about 170,000 clones in its table, and approximately 7.8% of those were observed once. The top ten constitute approximately 1% of the sample. These receptors lack a known antigen. Sequencing used central memory CD4+ T cells from blood. All receptors derive from a woman aged 40 to 50 with type 1 diabetes.

This clone turned up a few times. The chain uses TRBV6-5 and TRBJ1-5; 8 bases are shared with TRBD1. Germline CDR1 and CDR2: MNHEY and SVGAGI. This CDR3 has 15 residues. After removal of 2 bases from V and 8 bases from J, the junction contained 8 bases not matched to a gene. The CDR3, as DNA: TGTGCCAGCAGTTACGGGCTGACAGGGGATGAGCCCCAGCATTTT. Its protein is CASSYGLTGDEPQHF.

This clone was found a few times. The chain has TRBV25-1 and TRBJ2-2; unclear D gene. The CDR3 is 14 residues long. Germline CDR1 and CDR2: MGHDK and SYGVNS. The V gene lost 5 bases and the J gene lost 9 bases, with 16 bases spanning the gap. The CDR3 DNA is TGTGCCAGCAGTCCCCATAGTGACTCGTGGGAGCTGTTTTTT. Its protein is CASSPHSDSWELFF.

The rearrangement links TRBV5-4 to TRBJ1-4; D might be TRBD1 (5 bases). Trimming removed 2 bases from V and 5 bases from J, with 16 bases in between. Germline CDR1 is SGHNT and CDR2 is YYREEE (reference sequence). The CDR3 sequence is 16 residues long. The CDR3 sequence: CASSLSGRGGNEKLFF. CDR3 nucleotides: TGTGCCAGCAGCTTATCGGGGCGGGGCGGGAATGAAAAACTGTTTTTT.

The chain joins TRBV30 to TRBJ2-1; D ambiguous. V was shortened by 0 bases and J by 9 bases, with 6 bases between the two germline ends. Germline-derived CDR1 and CDR2 are GTSNPN and SVGIG (reference sequence). The CDR3 contains 11 residues. The CDR3 loop is CAWSVGGEQFF. The CDR3 DNA sequence: TGTGCCTGGAGTGTAGGCGGTGAGCAGTTCTTC.

This clone was detected a few times. The rearrangement joins TRBV29-1 to TRBJ1-1; no clear D gene. The CDR3 is 11 residues long. Trimming cost V 4 bases and J 7 bases, with 10 bases left between them. Germline V gives CDR1 SQVTM, CDR2 ANQGSEA. The CDR3 nucleotides are TGCAGCGTTGGGATGGGGAGTGAAGCTTTCTTT. Protein product: CSVGMGSEAFF. Full variable domain (rest looked up from reference TRBV29-1 and TRBJ1-1): SAVISQKPSRDICQRGTSLTIQCQVDSQVTMMFWYRQQPGQSLTLIATANQGSEATYESGFVIDKFPISRPNLTFSTLTVSNMSPEDSSIYLCSVGMGSEAFFGQGTRLTVV.

This clone has at least ten counts. The rearrangement uses TRBV4-3 and TRBJ1-1; D perhaps matches TRBD1 (6 bases). The CDR3 runs to 13 residues. Deletions cut 2 bases from V and 9 bases from J, with 13 bases between. Germline-derived CDR1 and CDR2 are LGHNA and YSLEER. CDR3: CASSQRAGEKAFF. CDR3 in DNA: TGCGCCAGCAGCCAAAGAGCAGGGGAGAAAGCTTTCTTT.

The chain uses TRBV7-6 and TRBJ2-5; 14 bases map to TRBD2. The CDR3 spans 15 residues. Germline V gene data show CDR1 as SGHVS and CDR2 as FNYEAQ. The V segment lost 5 bases and the J segment 2 bases; nucleotides outside the gene matches: 1. This CDR3 is CASSRTSGGQETQYF. Written as DNA, the CDR3 is TGTGCCAGCAGCCGGACTAGCGGGGGGCAAGAGACCCAGTACTTC.

The chain carries TRBV5-4 and TRBJ2-7, with D maybe TRBD2 (5 bases). The CDR3 runs to 14 residues. Per the germline V gene, CDR1 is SGHNT and CDR2 is YYREEE (reference sequence). Trimming stripped 4 bases from V and 4 bases from J, with 15 bases between. CDR3 residues: CASSIRGPGYEQYF. In DNA form, the CDR3 reads TGTGCCAGCAGCATCCGGGGTCCAGGTTACGAGCAGTACTTC.

The V call is TRBV10-3, the J call TRBJ2-1; maybe TRBD2 (5 bases). The V end was cut by 4 bases, the J end by 7 bases, with 17 bases between. The CDR3 is 15 amino acids. Germline V gene lookup returns CDR1 ENHRY and CDR2 SYGVKD. This CDR3 is CAISGEFLSGNEQFF. The CDR3, as DNA: TGTGCCATCAGTGGGGAGTTCCTATCTGGAAATGAGCAGTTCTTC.

This clone came up many times. The chain is built from TRBV2 and TRBJ2-1, with TRBD1 matching 9 bases. Unmatched junction bases numbered 3, after V lost 6 bases and J lost 9 bases. Germline V CDR1 and CDR2: SNHLY, FYNNEI. The CDR3 has 12 residues. CDR3 sequence: CASRGTGFEQFF. In nucleotides, the CDR3 is TGTGCCAGCAGGGGGACAGGGTTTGAGCAGTTCTTC.

This clone was seen a handful of times. The gene calls are TRBV9 and TRBJ2-7; D call uncertain. Per germline, CDR1 SGDLS and CDR2 YYNGEE. The CDR3 extends over 16 amino acids. Trimming shortened V by 0 bases and J by 0 bases, and 13 bases separated the two germline ends. Written as DNA, the CDR3 is TGTGCCAGCAGCGTAGGAGGAGACCCCAGCTCCTACGAGCAGTACTTC. This sequence encodes CASSVGGDPSSYEQYF.

The chain has TRBV5-5 and TRBJ2-5, with D unclear. Trimming removed 2 bases from V and 5 bases from J, with 10 bases in between. CDR1 is SGHKS and CDR2 is YYEKEE in the germline V gene (reference sequence). The CDR3 loop spans 13 amino acids. CDR3 bases: TGTGCCAGCAGCTTTTCTACCCTGGAGACCCAGTACTTC. It yields the protein CASSFSTLETQYF.

This chain uses TRBV27 with TRBJ1-1; 10 bases fit TRBD1. Germline V gene sequence: CDR1 MNHEY, CDR2 SMNVEV (reference sequence). Trimming at V came to 5 bases and at J to 1 base, leaving 4 bases not matched to a gene. The CDR3 spans 15 residues. Here the CDR3 DNA reads TGTGCCAGCAGTCCGAGGGACAGGGGGAACACTGAAGCTTTCTTT. It encodes CASSPRDRGNTEAFF.

The chain joins TRBV27 to TRBJ2-5; the match to TRBD2 covers 7 bases. Germline CDR1 and CDR2: MNHEY and SMNVEV (reference sequence). V was clipped by 4 bases and J by 5 bases; unmatched bases: 7. The CDR3 loop spans 14 amino acids. Here the CDR3 DNA reads TGTGCCAGCAGTTCGACTAGCCTAGGCGAGACCCAGTACTTC. This codes for CASSSTSLGETQYF.

The chain is built from TRBV6-5 and TRBJ1-2; possible D gene TRBD1, 6 bases. The CDR3 totals 14 residues. V lost 4 bases, J lost 4 bases, and 13 bases lay in between. Per germline, CDR1 MNHEY and CDR2 SVGAGI. In DNA, the CDR3 is TGTGCCAGCAGTTTCGAACAGGGTGTCTATGGCTACACCTTC. Translated: CASSFEQGVYGYTF.

This clone was detected ten times or more. The chain recombines TRBV5-1 with TRBJ2-7, with no clear D. CDR1 and CDR2 from the germline V gene are SGHRS and YFSETQ. The CDR3 has 15 residues. V lost 0 bases and J lost 4, with 14 bases in between. CDR3 region: CASSLALGRLYEQYF. DNA of the CDR3: TGCGCCAGCAGCTTGGCCCTTGGCAGGCTATACGAGCAGTACTTC. Combining the CDR3 with reference TRBV5-1 and TRBJ2-7 gives the whole variable domain KAGVTQTPRYLIKTRGQQVTLSCSPISGHRSVSWYQQTPGQGLQFLFEYFSETQRNKGNFPGRFSGRQFSNSRSEMNVSTLELGDSALYLCASSLALGRLYEQYFGPGTRLTVT.

The sample holds a few counts of this clone. The V call is TRBV11-2, the J call TRBJ2-7, with D perhaps matching TRBD1 (6 bases). V dropped 5 bases and J dropped 0 bases, with 11 bases sitting between them. In germline, CDR1 is SGHAT, CDR2 FQNNGV. The CDR3 runs 14 residues. In DNA form, the CDR3 reads TGTGCCAGCAGCCCCGACAGGAGCTCCTACGAGCAGTACTTC. As protein: CASSPDRSSYEQYF.